This entry is about one T cell receptor (beta chain). This CDR3 has 14 residues. Germline assignment: CDR1 MNHEY and CDR2 SMNVEV (reference sequence). Trimming removed 0 bases at V and 4 bases at J, with 8 bases between. These data come from a study of blood T cell repertoires in COVID-19. Measured with immunoSEQ multiplex PCR; TCRdb has only the in-frame clones, and not every one. The sample includes under 250,000 clones, around 92% of them seen just once. The gene calls are TRBV27 and TRBJ2-3; D unresolved. The clonotype originates from a woman in her thirties with acute COVID-19. Source material: PBMCs or T cells enriched from blood (not recorded which). CDR3 amino acids: CASSLSTVPDTQYF. The CDR3 DNA is TGTGCCAGCAGTTTATCTACAGTCCCAGATACGCAGTATTTT.